The sample holds a few counts of the clone carrying this T cell receptor (beta chain). Its target is unknown. Combining a sample-barcoded 5' primer with a J-beta primer mix, a second PCR ran for about 7 to 12 cycles. TCRdb reprocessed the 5' RACE reads via MiXCR and lists one record per CDR3 protein. The sample records hundreds of thousands of distinct CDR3 sequences, roughly half being singletons. This CDR3 region has 17 residues. Germline loops: CDR1 SGHTA, CDR2 FQGNSA. V shed 1 base and J 2 bases; nucleotides not matched to a gene: 9. The data were taken from a study of blood T cells in healthy people across ages. The study, taken as a whole, reports: Naive T cell percentage and TCR beta diversity correlated strongly.

RNA extraction gave at least 5.5 micrograms of total RNA per sample. The sample taken for sequencing was blood. The source of this sequence is a woman aged 80 or over in good health. The chain links TRBV7-2 to TRBJ2-3, with 7 bases that match TRBD2. CDR3: CASSLGHLAVDTDTQYF. CDR3 DNA sequence: TGTGCCAGCAGCTTAGGCCACCTAGCGGTTGACACAGATACGCAGTATTTT.